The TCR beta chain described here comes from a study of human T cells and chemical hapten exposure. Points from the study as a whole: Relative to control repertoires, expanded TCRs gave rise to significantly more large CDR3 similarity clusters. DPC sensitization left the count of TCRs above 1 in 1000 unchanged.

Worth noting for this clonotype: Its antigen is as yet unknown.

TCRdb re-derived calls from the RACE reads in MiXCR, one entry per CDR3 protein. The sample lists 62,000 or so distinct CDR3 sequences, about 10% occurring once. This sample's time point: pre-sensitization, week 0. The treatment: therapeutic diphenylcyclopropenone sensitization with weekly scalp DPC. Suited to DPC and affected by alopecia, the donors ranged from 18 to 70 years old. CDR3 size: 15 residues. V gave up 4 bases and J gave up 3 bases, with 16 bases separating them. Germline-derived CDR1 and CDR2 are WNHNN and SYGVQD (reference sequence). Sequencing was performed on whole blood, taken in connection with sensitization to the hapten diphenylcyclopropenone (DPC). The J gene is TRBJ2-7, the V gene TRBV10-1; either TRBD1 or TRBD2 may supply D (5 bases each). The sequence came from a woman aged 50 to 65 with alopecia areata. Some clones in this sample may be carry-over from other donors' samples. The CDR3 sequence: CASSGTLGAGYEQYF. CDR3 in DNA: TGCGCCAGCAGTGGTACCCTCGGGGCAGGCTACGAGCAGTACTTC.